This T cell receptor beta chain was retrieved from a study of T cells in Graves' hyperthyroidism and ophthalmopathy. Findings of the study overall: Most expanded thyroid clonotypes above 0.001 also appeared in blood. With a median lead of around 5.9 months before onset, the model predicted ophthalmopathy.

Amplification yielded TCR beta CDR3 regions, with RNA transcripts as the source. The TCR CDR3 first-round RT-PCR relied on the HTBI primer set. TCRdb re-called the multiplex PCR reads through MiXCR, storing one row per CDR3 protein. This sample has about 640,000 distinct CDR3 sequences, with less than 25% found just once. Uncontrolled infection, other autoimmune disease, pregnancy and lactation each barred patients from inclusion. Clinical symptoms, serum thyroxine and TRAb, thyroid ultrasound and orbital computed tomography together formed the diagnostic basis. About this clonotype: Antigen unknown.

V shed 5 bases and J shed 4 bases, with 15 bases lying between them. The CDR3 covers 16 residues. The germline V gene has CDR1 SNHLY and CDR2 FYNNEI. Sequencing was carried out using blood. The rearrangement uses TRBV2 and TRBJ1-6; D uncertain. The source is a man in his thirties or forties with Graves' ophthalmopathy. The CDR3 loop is CASSRESGSYNSPLHF. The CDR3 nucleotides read TGTGCCAGCAGTCGAGAGTCGGGATCTTATAATTCACCCCTCCACTTT.